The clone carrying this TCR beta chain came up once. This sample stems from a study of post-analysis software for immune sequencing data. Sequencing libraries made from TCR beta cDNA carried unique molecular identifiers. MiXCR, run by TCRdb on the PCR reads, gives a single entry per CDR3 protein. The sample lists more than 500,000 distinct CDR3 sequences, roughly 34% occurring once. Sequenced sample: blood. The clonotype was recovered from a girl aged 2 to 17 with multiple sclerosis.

The CDR3 protein is CSVSTAMITEAFF. Here the CDR3 DNA reads TGCAGCGTATCGACAGCAATGATCACTGAAGCTTTCTTT. V is TRBV29-1 and J is TRBJ1-1, with D perhaps TRBD1 (5 bases). V gave up 6 bases and J gave up 4 bases, with 15 bases separating them. CDR1 and CDR2 from the germline V gene are SQVTM and ANQGSEA. CDR3 length: 13 amino acids.